One and the same sample provided the 30 T cell receptor beta chains below, sequenced in a study of blood T cells in healthy people across ages. With a J-beta primer mix and a sample-barcoded 5' primer, a second PCR ran about 7 to 11 cycles. Each CDR3 protein is one row after TCRdb ran MiXCR on the 5' RACE reads. Seen here are hundreds of thousands of distinct CDR3 sequences, roughly 49% observed once, and the top ten hold 25% to 35%. Sample: blood. These receptors all come from a woman between 55 and 75 years old in good health.

As DNA, the CDR3 is TGTGCCAGCAGTTGGAGGGACCCACAACGAAGTGGCTACACCTTC. Protein product: CASSWRDPQRSGYTF. The chain is built from TRBV28 and TRBJ1-2, with D maybe TRBD1 (5 bases). V dropped 4 bases and J dropped 7 bases, with 19 bases sitting between them. The CDR3 totals 15 residues. Germline V gene sequence: CDR1 MDHEN, CDR2 SYDVKM.

Note on this clonotype: This sequence may be a read error, since a much larger clone differs from it by one base. The chain has TRBV20-1 and TRBJ2-5; D may be TRBD1 (6 bases). Germline CDR1 and CDR2: DFQATT and SNEGSKA (reference sequence). CDR3 length equals 13 residues. Between the trimmed V and J ends, which lost 4 bases and 11 bases, there was a span of 20 bases. CDR3 residues: CSANGQRLNEQYF. CDR3 DNA sequence: TGCAGTGCTAACGGACAGCGCCTCAATGAGCAGTACTTC.

The V gene is TRBV7-2, the J gene TRBJ2-2; TRBD2 might be the D (6 bases). The CDR3 totals 15 residues. Germline values: CDR1 SGHTA, CDR2 FQGNSA. The V and J ends lost 6 bases and 5 bases respectively, with 16 bases between them. CDR3: CASRTLFGGTGELFF. The CDR3 nucleotides are TGTGCCAGCAGAACCCTTTTCGGGGGAACCGGGGAGCTGTTTTTT.

This sequence joins TRBV9 and TRBJ2-2; either TRBD1 or TRBD2 may fit D (5 bases each). CDR3 length: 16 residues. Germline V lookup: CDR1 SGDLS, CDR2 YYNGEE. V lost 0 bases and J lost 8, with 17 bases in between. Written as DNA, the CDR3 is TGTGCCAGCAGCGTAGTTGGGGGAGTACCTCAAGGGGAGCTGTTTTTT. Amino acids: CASSVVGGVPQGELFF.

The chain joins TRBV10-3 to TRBJ2-7; 11 nucleotides agree with TRBD2. The CDR3 is 13 residues long. CDR1 is ENHRY and CDR2 is SYGVKD in the germline V gene. The J segment lost 10 bases and the V segment lost 5 bases, leaving 7 bases of the junction unmatched. This CDR3 is CAISKTSGEAQYF. In DNA form, the CDR3 reads TGTGCCATCAGTAAGACTAGCGGGGAGGCCCAGTACTTC.

This chain uses TRBV5-1 with TRBJ2-1, with TRBD1 as a possible D gene (6 bases). The CDR3 loop spans 15 amino acids. Germline CDR1 reads SGHRS; CDR2 reads YFSETQ. V was pared by 1 base and J by 5 bases, with 13 bases between. CDR3: CASSLNRAINNEQFF. The CDR3 DNA reads TGCGCCAGCAGCTTGAACAGGGCTATTAACAATGAGCAGTTCTTC.

This chain joins TRBV29-1 and TRBJ2-5; D might be TRBD1 (6 bases). V was shortened by 4 bases and J by 1 base, with 7 bases between the two germline ends. Germline loops: CDR1 SQVTM, CDR2 ANQGSEA. The CDR3 runs to 12 residues. CDR3 nucleotide sequence: TGCAGCGTTGTGACAGGCCAAGAGACCCAGTACTTC. It yields the protein CSVVTGQETQYF.

As for this clonotype: It may be a read error: a sequence one base away is much more abundant. This chain links TRBV9 with TRBJ1-2, with 9 nucleotides matching TRBD1. Germline trimming cut 0 bases from V and 4 bases from J; bases unmatched to any gene: 4. Germline V CDR1 and CDR2: SGDLS, YYNGEE. The CDR3 extends over 15 amino acids. The CDR3 region has the DNA TGTGCCAGCAGCGTAGTCACAGGGGGCGGCTATGGCTACACCTTC. Amino acid sequence: CASSVVTGGGYGYTF.

This clonotype was observed a handful of times. This rearrangement joins TRBV4-1 to TRBJ2-4; no clear D gene. V lost 5 bases to trimming and J lost 0 bases, with 17 bases between them. From germline, CDR1 is MGHRA and CDR2 YSYEKL. The CDR3 runs 17 residues. The CDR3 spells CASSIRAPALAKNIQYF. The CDR3 coding sequence is TGCGCCAGCAGCATCCGGGCCCCTGCTCTAGCCAAAAACATTCAGTACTTC.

The chain is built from TRBV20-1 and TRBJ2-3; 9 bases align to TRBD1. With V trimmed by 1 base and J by 2 bases, 16 bases remained unmatched. The CDR3 is 19 amino acids. Germline CDR1 is DFQATT and CDR2 is SNEGSKA (reference sequence). CDR3 protein: CSARVTGTGSSLPTDTQYF. In DNA form, the CDR3 reads TGCAGTGCTAGAGTCACCGGGACAGGGTCATCGCTCCCCACAGATACGCAGTATTTT.

This clonotype was detected only a few times. The chain employs TRBV27 and TRBJ1-6; possible D gene TRBD1, 6 bases. Per the germline V gene, CDR1 is MNHEY and CDR2 is SMNVEV (reference sequence). This CDR3 is built from 14 residues. The germline V and J ends were trimmed by 5 bases and 10 bases, with 15 bases remaining between them. CDR3 sequence (DNA): TGTGCCAGCAGTCCCGACAGGTCTAACTCACCCCTCCACTTT. Translation: CASSPDRSNSPLHF.

The chain joins TRBV20-1 to TRBJ2-5; D could derive from TRBD1 or TRBD2 (7 bases each). CDR3 size: 18 residues. The germline gives CDR1 DFQATT, CDR2 SNEGSKA (reference sequence). Trimming removed 1 base at V and 11 bases at J, with 32 bases between. CDR3: CSARAHFPSGTAGNEQYF. CDR3 nucleotides: TGCAGTGCTAGAGCCCATTTCCCCTCTGGGACAGCGGGGAATGAGCAGTACTTC.

The CDR3 spells CASSLASGNYEQYF. Written as DNA, the CDR3 is TGTGCCAGCAGCTTGGCTAGCGGGAACTACGAGCAGTACTTC. This chain uses TRBV7-3 with TRBJ2-7; 9 bases map to TRBD2. The ends lost 3 bases at V and 3 bases at J; junction bases unmatched: 3. Germline-derived CDR1 and CDR2 are SGHTA and FQGTGA. The CDR3 is 14 residues long. Looking up the rest from reference TRBV7-3 and TRBJ2-7 gives the full variable domain: GAGVSQTPSNKVTEKGKYVELRCDPISGHTALYWYRQSLGQGPEFLIYFQGTGAADDSGLPNDRFFAVRPEGSVSTLKIQRTERGDSAVYLCASSLASGNYEQYFGPGTRLTVT.

The sample holds a few counts of this clonotype. The CDR3 DNA reads TGTGCCAGCACCTTCAACCACAGGGGGACGGACGAGCAGTACTTC. This codes for CASTFNHRGTDEQYF. The chain combines TRBV7-2 with TRBJ2-4, with 8 bases aligning to TRBD1. With the DNA end fitting TRBJ2-7 better, the J assignment may be wrong. Germline V gives CDR1 SGHTA, CDR2 FQGNSA. This CDR3 comprises 15 residues.

This sequence joins TRBV7-9 and TRBJ2-1; 7 bases are shared with TRBD2. The CDR3 has 14 residues. V gave up 0 bases and J gave up 6 bases; unmatched junction bases: 2. Germline V gene sequence: CDR1 SEHNR, CDR2 FQNEAQ (reference sequence). The CDR3 nucleotides are TGTGCCAGCAGCTTAGCGCCTAGCGGCAATGAGCAGTTCTTC. Translation gives CASSLAPSGNEQFF.

V usage is TRBV6-6 and J usage is TRBJ2-7; tentative D call: TRBD2 (6 bases). The V gene's germline CDR1 is MNHNY and CDR2 SVGAGI (reference sequence). V was pared by 6 bases and J by 3 bases, with 18 bases between. CDR3 size: 15 residues. This CDR3 reads CASRPHDRDFYEQYF. The DNA of the CDR3 is TGTGCCAGCAGGCCTCACGACCGGGACTTCTACGAGCAGTACTTC.

This clonotype was observed once. The chain recombines TRBV6-1 with TRBJ1-2; 8 bases line up with TRBD1. Germline V gene lookup returns CDR1 MNHNS and CDR2 SASEGT. The junction had 10 bases not matched to a gene; V was cut back by 3 bases and J by 4 bases. The CDR3 covers 16 residues. This chain's CDR3 is CASSEITGTGSYGYTF. The CDR3 region has the DNA TGTGCCAGCAGTGAGATTACAGGGACAGGAAGCTATGGCTACACCTTC.

This clonotype has just a few counts. The chain carries TRBV20-1 and TRBJ2-7; perhaps D is TRBD1 or TRBD2 (5 bases each). Near its end, the DNA agrees better with TRBJ2-5, so the J call may be wrong. Germline CDR1 and CDR2: DFQATT and SNEGSKA (reference sequence). The CDR3 length is 15 residues. CDR3 loop: CSASRRDPNPRTQYF. CDR3 DNA sequence: TGCAGTGCTTCTCGCCGGGACCCTAATCCAAGGACCCAGTACTTC.

This rearrangement joins TRBV2 to TRBJ2-4; 7 bases are shared with TRBD1. The J call may be mistaken, given a closer DNA end match to TRBJ2-7. This CDR3 is built from 15 residues. CDR1 is SNHLY, CDR2 FYNNEI, per germline. As DNA, the CDR3 is TGTGCCAGCAGCACCGGACAGGCGCTCTCCTACGAGCAGTACTTC. It specifies CASSTGQALSYEQYF.

V gene TRBV4-3 combines with J gene TRBJ2-7; TRBD1 aligns across 10 bases. With 5 bases clipped from V and 4 bases from J, the junction kept 11 bases outside the gene matches. The germline V gene has CDR1 LGHNA and CDR2 YSLEER. CDR3 size: 16 residues. The CDR3 sequence is CASSSRGGQGLYEQYF. The CDR3 region has the DNA TGCGCCAGCAGCTCTAGGGGGGGACAGGGGCTTTACGAGCAGTACTTC.

The chain carries TRBV20-1 and TRBJ2-1; the match to TRBD2 covers 11 bases. Trimming took 8 bases from V and 4 from J; bases not matched to a gene: 4. The CDR3 sequence is 13 residues long. Germline CDR1 DFQATT, CDR2 SNEGSKA (reference sequence). The CDR3 DNA is TGCAGTAGGGGACTAGCGGCTTACAATGAGCAGTTCTTC. Translated: CSRGLAAYNEQFF.

CDR3 sequence (DNA): TGTGCCAGCAGTTACCGATCCCCTAGCTCAAGCAATGAGCAGTTCTTC. Translating gives CASSYRSPSSSNEQFF. This chain connects TRBV6-5 to TRBJ2-1; D perhaps matches TRBD2 (5 bases). Trimming took off 2 bases at V and 6 bases at J, with 17 bases between the two ends. There are 16 residues in the CDR3. CDR1 is MNHEY and CDR2 is SVGAGI in the germline V gene.

This clonotype was seen only a few times. The chain joins TRBV28 to TRBJ2-1; 9 bases fit TRBD2. CDR1 MDHEN and CDR2 SYDVKM come from the germline V gene. The CDR3 length is 14 residues. V lost 5 bases and J lost 8; bases outside the gene matches: 7. CDR3 residues: CASSQAGGTHEQFF. CDR3 nucleotide sequence: TGTGCCAGCAGTCAAGCGGGAGGCACGCATGAGCAGTTCTTC. Full variable domain (outside the CDR3, taken from reference TRBV28 and TRBJ2-1): DVKVTQSSRYLVKRTGEKVFLECVQDMDHENMFWYRQDPGLGLRLIYFSYDVKMKEKGDIPEGYSVSREKKERFSLILESASTNQTSMYLCASSQAGGTHEQFFGPGTRLTVL.

In the case of this clonotype: A read error may account for a junction end that differs from germline. The rearrangement links TRBV7-2 to TRBJ2-7; 10 positions agree with TRBD2. Germline CDR1 is SGHTA and CDR2 is FQGNSA. The CDR3 sequence is 15 residues long. CDR3 residues: CASSWTSGSSHEQYF. The CDR3 coding sequence is TGTGCCAGCAGCTGGACTAGCGGTAGCTCCCACGAGCAGTACTTC.

This sequence joins TRBV6-5 and TRBJ1-2; 8 bases fit TRBD1. With 5 bases clipped from V and 8 bases from J, the junction kept 10 bases outside the gene matches. The CDR3 sequence is 14 residues long. The germline gives CDR1 MNHEY, CDR2 SVGAGI. The CDR3 here is CASSLDRAPGGYTF. The CDR3 bases are TGTGCCAGCAGTCTGGACAGGGCCCCAGGGGGCTACACCTTC.

This clonotype appeared once. The junction shows a germline mismatch at one end, possibly a read error. The V gene is TRBV28, the J gene TRBJ2-5, with TRBD2 matching 7 bases. Germline CDR1 reads MDHEN; CDR2 reads SYDVKM. The CDR3 spans 15 residues. CDR3 protein: CAGRGLGLAGETQYF. The CDR3 DNA follows: TGTGCCGGCAGAGGATTGGGATTAGCGGGAGAGACCCAGTACTTC.

This clonotype was detected many times. Germline and junction disagree at one end, which may indicate a read error. This sequence joins TRBV3-1 and TRBJ2-7; a possible D gene is TRBD2 (7 bases). Germline V gene lookup returns CDR1 LGHDT and CDR2 YNNKEL (reference sequence). This CDR3 comprises 14 residues. The CDR3: CASSQEGGTYEQYF. The CDR3 nucleotides read TGCGCCAGCAGCCAAGAGGGGGGGACTTACGAGCAGTACTTC.

The V gene is TRBV4-1, the J gene TRBJ2-1, with D possibly TRBD2 on 5 matching bases. This CDR3 contains 13 residues. Deletions cut 1 base from V and 9 bases from J, with 10 bases between. Germline values: CDR1 MGHRA, CDR2 YSYEKL. The CDR3 loop reads CASSQVHEGEQFF. The CDR3 DNA reads TGCGCCAGCAGCCAAGTCCATGAGGGTGAGCAGTTCTTC.

The V and J genes are TRBV4-1 and TRBJ2-1; TRBD1 aligns across 12 bases. There are 18 residues in the CDR3. J was trimmed by 9 bases and V by 3 bases; bases with no gene match: 15. The germline gives CDR1 MGHRA, CDR2 YSYEKL. The CDR3 DNA sequence: TGCGCCAGCAGCCACCCTGCCAAGAGGGACAGGGGGCCAGGTGAGCAGTTCTTC. Translation gives CASSHPAKRDRGPGEQFF.

V is TRBV29-1 and J is TRBJ2-7; 8 nucleotides agree with TRBD2. The J call may be wrong; the DNA end is better matched by TRBJ2-5. The CDR3 is 12 amino acids. Germline V gives CDR1 SQVTM, CDR2 ANQGSEA. CDR3 region: CSAGGLDETQYF. CDR3 in DNA: TGCAGCGCCGGGGGACTAGATGAGACCCAGTACTTC.